This TCR beta chain was retrieved from a study of OX40 agonist ivuxolimab in advanced cancers. Looking at the study overall: Ivuxolimab was a fully human IgG2 agonistic monoclonal antibody targeting the costimulatory receptor OX40 (CD134). Intravenous ivuxolimab was administered to patients every 2 weeks at six dose levels: 0.01, 0.1, 0.3, 1.5, 3 and 10 mg/kg. Of the approximately 50 dose-escalation patients, hepatocellular carcinoma was present in approximately 20, melanoma in about 15, renal cell carcinoma in 9 and head and neck cancer in 9. In the dose-escalation cohort, over 65% of patients were male, and the mean age was approximately 55 years, with a range of about 23 to 90. Patients were allowed to have had prior anti-PD-1, anti-PD-L1 or anti-CTLA-4 therapy, and less than 45% of the dose-escalation patients had previously received checkpoint inhibitors. Partial responses were achieved by three dose-escalation patients, of whom one had hepatocellular carcinoma and two had cutaneous melanoma. The point of sequencing TCRbeta in the periphery was to test whether ivuxolimab changed TCR sequence diversity and drove clonal T-cell expansion. The paper describes the monotherapy dose-escalation part (N of about 47 patients) of the phase I trial of ivuxolimab.

Study-level results and caveats: At doses from 0.1 to 3.0 mg/kg, clonal expansion was seen in both CD4+ and CD8+ blood T cells between baseline and week 6. Which antigens the clonally expanded peripheral T cells were specific for was not determined. After ivuxolimab, CD8+ T cells had more expanded clones than CD4+ T cells on average. In the 0.1-3.0 mg/kg groups, partial responders were among the patients with the lowest normalized peripheral clonal expansion, particularly in CD8+ T cells. Low levels of normalized T-cell clonal expansion were also seen in some patients who did not respond.

The trial excluded patients who had a history of autoimmune disease or who were on systemic immunosuppression. Peripheral blood for TCR sequencing was collected from all dose cohorts at baseline, on cycle 4 day 1, and on cycle 7 day 1. Samples were obtained from an open-label, multicenter, first-in-human phase I dose-escalation trial of ivuxolimab. Adults with locally advanced or metastatic head and neck squamous cell, hepatocellular, melanoma or renal cell carcinoma were enrolled in the trial. Before TCR sequencing, CD4+ T cells and CD8+ T cells were sorted from peripheral blood as separate populations. The CDR3 goes from the cysteine to the phenylalanine over 17 residues. Of the read, only the CDR3 DNA is kept; its 51 bases are in frame from base 1. Genomic DNA was extracted from sorted cells for sequencing of the TCRbeta CDR3 region. The immunoSEQ Assay was used to sequence the TCRbeta CDR3 regions. TCRdb carries this immuneACCESS record with in-frame sequences only. Its versions omit some clonotypes, under half of them owing to an unresolved V gene in the studies checked, with the rest unexplained. Within this sample are about 67,000 clones, with under 95% of them counted one time only. The top ten hold roughly 13% of the sample.

On this clone itself: Its specific antigen is unknown. One base away there is no much larger clone; base qualities are not given.

The sequences come from CD4+ or CD8+ T cells sorted from blood, collected in a trial of the OX40 agonist ivuxolimab. Here the chain combines TRBV21-1 and TRBJ2-1; the table calls TRBD2, which could not be checked here. TRBV21-1 is marked as a pseudogene. The sequence came from an adult with an advanced solid tumor such as melanoma, head and neck, liver or kidney cancer. The DNA is as follows: TGTGCCAGCAGCGCCGAGATTAGCGGGAGTCTCTACAATGAGCAGTTCTTC. It codes for CASSAEISGSLYNEQFF.